The clone carrying this TCR beta chain has a handful of counts. Antigen: not known. Constant-segment-primed 5'RACE gave TCR alpha and TCR beta cDNA libraries with sample barcodes and UMIs. Each CDR3 protein is one row after TCRdb ran MiXCR on the 5' RACE reads. The data hold hundreds of thousands of distinct CDR3 sequences, with approximately 19% observed a single time. The trim removed 6 bases at V and 2 bases at J, leaving 4 bases unmatched. The CDR3 contains 15 residues. CDR1 and CDR2 from the germline V gene are SGHAT and FQNNGV. The data were taken from a study of T-cell memory formation after mild COVID-19. Overall study findings and caveats: Clones contracting day 15 to 85 were balanced CD4/CD8; later expanders leaned CD4+. Clonal second-wave expansions that peaked on day 37 had unconfirmed SARS-CoV-2 specificity.

This rearrangement joins TRBV11-2 to TRBJ2-1; 10 nucleotides line up with TRBD2. What was sequenced was PBMCs or a T cell subset sorted from them (not recorded which). This TCR came from an adult woman who had mild COVID-19 (a few samples of this study predate the infection). Cell type and time point are not known. Here the CDR3 reads CASRWLAGAYNEQFF. The CDR3 DNA reads as TGTGCCAGCAGGTGGCTAGCGGGAGCCTACAATGAGCAGTTCTTC.